The 17 T cell receptor beta chains below all came from one sample that was sequenced in a study of shared clonotypes between healthy human individuals. Data came from immunoSEQ multiplex PCR; TCRdb stores just in-frame clones and leaves some out. Of 330,000 or so clones listed, about 73% are singletons. Source material: memory CD4+ T cells sorted from blood. Subset specified: CD45RA-negative fraction. These receptors were collected from a man between 25 and 39 years old in good health.

The chain employs TRBV5-1 and TRBJ2-7, with TRBD1 matching over 9 bases. Germline loops: CDR1 SGHRS, CDR2 YFSETQ. The J segment lost 7 bases and the V segment lost 4 bases, leaving 21 bases of the junction unmatched. CDR3 length equals 18 residues. The CDR3 DNA is TGCGCCAGCAGCCGCCGATCACCGCCGGGACAGGGAGTTGGGGAGCAGTACTTC. It translates to CASSRRSPPGQGVGEQYF. The full variable domain, completed using reference TRBV5-1 and TRBJ2-7, is KAGVTQTPRYLIKTRGQQVTLSCSPISGHRSVSWYQQTPGQGLQFLFEYFSETQRNKGNFPGRFSGRQFSNSRSEMNVSTLELGDSALYLCASSRRSPPGQGVGEQYFGPGTRLTVT.

The rearrangement links TRBV30 to TRBJ2-1; D is perhaps TRBD1 or TRBD2 (6 bases each). Trimming removed 2 bases at V and 6 bases at J, with 14 bases between. The CDR3 contains 14 residues. Per the germline V gene, CDR1 is GTSNPN and CDR2 is SVGIG (reference sequence). The CDR3 sequence is CAWSSGGLRNEQFF. CDR3 coding DNA: TGTGCCTGGAGTTCCGGGGGCCTGCGCAATGAGCAGTTCTTC. Combining the CDR3 with reference TRBV30 and TRBJ2-1 gives the whole variable domain SQTIHQWPATLVQPVGSPLSLECTVEGTSNPNLYWYRQAAGRGLQLLFYSVGIGQISSEVPQNLSASRPQDRQFILSSKKLLLSDSGFYLCAWSSGGLRNEQFFGPGTRLTVL.

A word on this clone: The sample has other DNA sequences that encode this CDR3 too. This chain uses TRBV19 with TRBJ2-2, with D tentatively TRBD2 (6 bases). This CDR3 has 15 residues. Germline CDR1 is LNHDA and CDR2 is SQIVND (reference sequence). Trimming took off 3 bases at V and 0 bases at J, with 8 bases between the two ends. For the CDR3, the DNA is TGTGCCAGTAGTATCGGCGGGACGAACACCGGGGAGCTGTTTTTT. It encodes CASSIGGTNTGELFF.

The chain recombines TRBV4-1 with TRBJ1-3, with D possibly being TRBD1 (6 bases). V was pared by 4 bases and J by 7 bases, with 14 bases between. The CDR3 consists of 14 residues. In germline, CDR1 is MGHRA, CDR2 YSYEKL. The CDR3 protein is CASSRRGLQNTIYF. CDR3 DNA: TGCGCCAGCAGCCGTAGGGGGTTACAGAACACCATATATTTT.

The DNA of the CDR3 is TGTGCCAGCAGCTTAGGAGGGGCGGTAATGTTTGGCTACACCTTC. Translated: CASSLGGAVMFGYTF. This chain connects TRBV7-8 to TRBJ1-2, with D tentatively TRBD1 (5 bases). CDR3 length equals 15 residues. V was cut by 1 base and J by 7 bases, with 16 bases left in between. Germline CDR1 SGHVS, CDR2 FQNEAQ.

The V gene is TRBV18, the J gene TRBJ2-7; TRBD2 aligns across 10 bases. The CDR3 consists of 15 residues. Germline V lookup: CDR1 KGHSH, CDR2 LQKENI. The V gene end was trimmed by 4 bases and the J gene end by 7 bases; junction bases not matched to a gene: 10. CDR3 nucleotide sequence: TGTGCCAGCTCACTACCCTCGGGAGCGGGAGGGGAGCAGTACTTC. Its protein is CASSLPSGAGGEQYF. Full variable domain (remainder filled in from reference TRBV18 and TRBJ2-7): NAGVMQNPRHLVRRRGQEARLRCSPMKGHSHVYWYRQLPEEGLKFMVYLQKENIIDESGMPKERFSAEFPKEGPSILRIQQVVRGDSAAYFCASSLPSGAGGEQYFGPGTRLTVT.

The chain joins TRBV27 to TRBJ2-1; tentative D call: TRBD1 (7 bases). The CDR3 runs 17 residues. Trimming removed 5 bases from V and 0 bases from J, with 17 bases in between. Looked up from germline, CDR1 is MNHEY and CDR2 is SMNVEV (reference sequence). The CDR3 sequence: CASSPKTGRDSYNEQFF. The CDR3 coding sequence is TGTGCCAGCAGTCCCAAGACAGGGCGGGACTCCTACAATGAGCAGTTCTTC.

As for this clone: Additional DNA sequences in this sample encode the identical CDR3. The V call is TRBV29-1, the J call TRBJ2-3; D is tentatively TRBD1 or TRBD2 (6 bases each). Trimming cost V 3 bases and J 3 bases, with 13 bases left between them. This CDR3 has 14 amino acids. Germline V gene sequence: CDR1 SQVTM, CDR2 ANQGSEA. The CDR3 region has the DNA TGCAGCGTTGAGGGGGGAAGGGGGACAGATACGCAGTATTTT. Its translation is CSVEGGRGTDTQYF.

The gene calls are TRBV6-4 and TRBJ2-3; TRBD2 aligns across 7 bases. The length of the CDR3 is 14 residues. Germline values: CDR1 MRHNA, CDR2 SNTAGT. Losses at the gene ends were 2 bases for V and 3 bases for J; bases not matched to a gene: 2. This CDR3 is CASSDRGGTDTQYF. In DNA, the CDR3 is TGTGCCAGCAGTGACAGGGGAGGGACAGATACGCAGTATTTT.

This clone occurred many times. The rearrangement uses TRBV11-2 and TRBJ2-7, with 7 nucleotides matching TRBD1. The CDR3 is 12 amino acids. V was clipped by 3 bases and J by 7 bases; unmatched bases: 3. CDR1 and CDR2 (germline): SGHAT, FQNNGV. The CDR3 bases are TGTGCCAGCAGCTTCGGACAGGCTGAGCAGTACTTC. This translates into CASSFGQAEQYF.

This clone came up a few times. V and J are TRBV1 and TRBJ1-1; the DNA was not used to check the table's D call, TRBD1. TRBV1 is described as a pseudogene. The CDR3 is 16 residues long. The DNA for the CDR3 is TGCACCAGCAGCCAAGTTTGGACAGCCGATAACACTGAAGCTTTCTTT. This encodes CTSSQVWTADNTEAFF.

V gene TRBV19 combines with J gene TRBJ1-4; D gene unclear. Germline V gene lookup returns CDR1 LNHDA and CDR2 SQIVND (reference sequence). This CDR3 is built from 12 residues. The V gene lost 2 bases and the J gene lost 8 bases, with 6 bases spanning the gap. The CDR3 protein is CASSIWSEKLFF. As DNA, the CDR3 is TGTGCCAGTAGTATATGGAGCGAAAAACTGTTTTTT. The complete variable domain, with remaining parts taken from reference TRBV19 and TRBJ1-4, reads DGGITQSPKYLFRKEGQNVTLSCEQNLNHDAMYWYRQDPGQGLRLIYYSQIVNDFQKGDIAEGYSVSREKKESFPLTVTSAQKNPTAFYLCASSIWSEKLFFGSGTQLSVL.

V usage is TRBV19 and J usage is TRBJ2-1, with a weak D call TRBD2 (6 bases). V was pared by 4 bases and J by 4 bases, with 17 bases between. CDR1 is LNHDA and CDR2 is SQIVND in the germline V gene (reference sequence). The length of the CDR3 is 16 residues. The CDR3 region is CASSTPGRKGYNEQFF. CDR3 DNA: TGTGCCAGTAGTACCCCCGGGAGAAAGGGATACAATGAGCAGTTCTTC.

V is TRBV10-1 and J is TRBJ1-1; tentative D call: TRBD1 (5 bases). There are 15 residues in the CDR3. Germline lookup yields CDR1 WNHNN and CDR2 SYGVQD (reference sequence). Trimming took off 4 bases at V and 4 bases at J, with 16 bases between the two ends. The CDR3 protein is CASSVGPGGATEAFF. The CDR3 DNA sequence: TGCGCCAGCAGTGTAGGGCCCGGAGGGGCCACTGAAGCTTTCTTT.

The rearrangement links TRBV5-1 to TRBJ1-1; the D gene is possibly TRBD1 (5 bases). Germline V lookup: CDR1 SGHRS, CDR2 YFSETQ. The CDR3 loop spans 14 amino acids. The V and J ends lost 2 bases and 6 bases respectively, with 14 bases between them. The CDR3 coding sequence is TGCGCCAGCAGCTTTAAGGCAGGGATGGCTGAAGCTTTCTTT. The encoded protein is CASSFKAGMAEAFF.

There are a few counts of this clone. The CDR3 here is CASTLNVRDNEKLFF. CDR3 DNA: TGTGCCAGCACCCTAAACGTTCGAGATAATGAAAAACTGTTTTTT. The chain has TRBV7-9 and TRBJ1-4; no definite D call. V was trimmed by 7 bases and J by 4 bases, leaving 16 bases between them. Germline V gene lookup returns CDR1 SEHNR and CDR2 FQNEAQ (reference sequence). The CDR3 is 15 amino acids.

The CDR3 nucleotides read TGCGCCAGCAGCATGACAGGGGGCACTGAAGCTTTCTTT. Encoded protein: CASSMTGGTEAFF. The chain is built from TRBV5-1 and TRBJ1-1, with 9 nucleotides matching TRBD1. CDR3 length: 13 residues. Trimming cost V 4 bases and J 4 bases; bases outside gene matches: 2. Germline assignment: CDR1 SGHRS and CDR2 YFSETQ.